The 7 T cell receptor beta chains below come from one sample, sequenced in a study of shared clonotypes between healthy human individuals. Libraries were prepared by immunoSEQ multiplex PCR; TCRdb keeps only in-frame clonotypes and omits some of them. Of some 2.3 million clones in the sample, 93% are singletons; the top ten hold about 0.39%. Sequencing was done on a sample of naive CD4+ T cells from PBMCs. The subset here: CD45RA+ positively selected. These receptors all stem from a man in his late teens or twenties in good health. Some clones in this sample may be carry-over from other donors' samples.

The chain has TRBV7-9 and TRBJ2-1, with 10 bases matching TRBD1. CDR3 length: 15 residues. The germline gives CDR1 SEHNR, CDR2 FQNEAQ (reference sequence). Germline trimming cut 3 bases from V and 7 bases from J; bases unmatched to any gene: 6. The CDR3 protein is CASSLGDRGRNEQFF. The CDR3 coding sequence is TGTGCCAGCAGCTTGGGAGACAGGGGGCGGAATGAGCAGTTCTTC.

V gene TRBV5-8 combines with J gene TRBJ1-5; weak D call: TRBD1 (6 bases). The CDR3 has 17 amino acids. With 1 base removed from V and 4 bases from J, the gap between germline ends came to 18 bases. Per germline, CDR1 SGHTS and CDR2 YDEGEE. This chain's CDR3 is CASSLYKSAGDNQPQHF. Here the CDR3 DNA reads TGTGCCAGCAGCTTGTATAAGTCGGCAGGGGATAATCAGCCCCAGCATTTT.

This rearrangement joins TRBV19 to TRBJ1-2, with a tentative D call TRBD1 (5 bases). The CDR3 has 15 residues. The ends were cut back, 5 bases at V and 4 bases at J, with 17 bases in the middle. Germline V gives CDR1 LNHDA, CDR2 SQIVND (reference sequence). This CDR3 reads CASSGRPGSFYGYTF. CDR3 sequence (DNA): TGTGCCAGTAGTGGGCGGCCAGGGAGTTTCTATGGCTACACCTTC. The full variable domain, in which reference TRBV19 and TRBJ1-2 provide the parts outside the CDR3, is DGGITQSPKYLFRKEGQNVTLSCEQNLNHDAMYWYRQDPGQGLRLIYYSQIVNDFQKGDIAEGYSVSREKKESFPLTVTSAQKNPTAFYLCASSGRPGSFYGYTFGSGTRLTVV.

This chain joins TRBV18 and TRBJ2-2; 14 bases map to TRBD2. The CDR3 has 19 residues. J gave up 3 bases and V 4 bases, and 10 bases lay outside the gene matches. Germline CDR1 KGHSH, CDR2 LQKENI. This CDR3 is CASSLRLAGGSVDTGELFF. For the CDR3, the DNA is TGTGCCAGCTCACTCCGACTAGCGGGAGGGTCGGTCGACACCGGGGAGCTGTTTTTT.

The rearrangement uses TRBV11-3 and TRBJ2-1; the D gene is possibly TRBD2 (5 bases). CDR1 is SGHNT, CDR2 YENEEA, per germline. Trimming shortened V by 0 bases and J by 9 bases, and 9 bases separated the two germline ends. The CDR3 length is 13 residues. The CDR3 DNA reads TGTGCCAGCAGCTTAGAACTGGGAGCTGAGCAGTTCTTC. Residues: CASSLELGAEQFF.

This clone appeared a single time. This chain uses TRBV29-1 with TRBJ2-7; either TRBD1 or TRBD2 may supply D (5 bases each). Germline V gene sequence: CDR1 SQVTM, CDR2 ANQGSEA. Deletions cut 4 bases from V and 1 base from J, with 11 bases between. CDR3 length: 13 residues. The DNA of the CDR3 is TGCAGCGTTGCGGGACGGACGTCCTACGAGCAGTACTTC. Protein product: CSVAGRTSYEQYF.

The chain couples TRBV7-8 to TRBJ2-3; 10 bases match TRBD2. Trimming took 5 bases from V and 4 from J; bases not matched to a gene: 9. The germline gives CDR1 SGHVS, CDR2 FQNEAQ. The CDR3 runs 16 residues. CDR3 DNA sequence: TGTGCCAGCAGCCCTGGACTAGCGGTGGGCGCAGATACGCAGTATTTT. Translated: CASSPGLAVGADTQYF.